The present TCR beta chain was sequenced within a study of CD8 T cells in Susac syndrome (dated by TCRdb to 2018 to 2020). Regarding the study in general: Whether CD8+ T cell activation and differentiation in Susac syndrome was antigen driven was tested using repertoire sequencing. Points the paper makes about the study in general: The number of individuals in the TCR sequencing and HLA analysis was recognized as being relatively small.

Peripheral blood CD8+ and CD4+ T cells from healthy donors, Susac syndrome patients and multiple sclerosis patients were profiled by high-throughput TCR beta sequencing. Healthy donors were included as age- and sex-matched controls. CD8+ TEMRA cells were enriched by FACS, while bulk CD8+ and CD4+ T cells were purified by magnetic negative isolation. Blood was drawn into EDTA tubes, processed within 24 hours, and PBMCs were isolated by density gradient centrifugation. PBMCs intended for TCR sequencing were cryopreserved in liquid nitrogen and thawed later in a water bath at 37 degrees C. Purity of sorted or isolated CD4+, CD8+ and CD8+ TEMRA cells was at least 90%. RNA was extracted using the RNeasy kit, and roughly 0.5 to 1 microgram was reverse transcribed with random hexamers. The immunoSEQ multiplex PCR assay, which covers 54 Vbeta and 13 Jbeta segments, was used to amplify TCR beta CDR3 regions. To correct PCR amplification bias, a synthetic template baseline was used for both primer optimization and computational correction. Per the source publication's procedure: Reads were annotated to V, D and J genes per IMGT and analyzed with immunoSEQ Analyzer, keeping only productive sequences. To calculate clonality, Shannon entropy was normalized by log2 of the number of productive unique sequences and then subtracted from one. For each patient and control, public and private clones were evaluated among the 100 most prevalent clones. A clone was defined as Susac-specific if it was absent from the healthy and MS cohorts, from 950 to 1,300 published viral clones and from other ImmuneACCESS disease sequences. The public reads were reprocessed in TCRdb via fastp at Q25 and MiXCR, keeping in-frame beta chains. Under each unique CDR3 protein, matching rows form one entry showing the most common genes and DNA. TCRdb's processing, not the study's, gives the V and J calls here. For this sample the table gives around 160,000 distinct CDR3 sequences, of which around 94% were detected only once. Roughly 0.13% of the sample comes from the top ten.

CDR3 length: 14 amino acids, cysteine to phenylalanine. Only the CDR3 part of the read is kept: 42 bases, read in frame from the first base. Per the germline V gene (reference sequence), SGHNT is the CDR1 and YYREEE is the CDR2. Comments on this clonotype: No cognate antigen has been identified for it. The germline gene is not matched at one end of the junction; a read error may be the cause.

The specimen sequenced was CD4+ T cells from PBMCs. The sequence was collected from a human donor in good health. The rearranged chain carries TRBV5-4 and TRBJ1-5, with TRBD1 as a weak D call on 5 bases. Here is the DNA: TGCGCCTGCAGCCAAGACTTAGGACAACAGCCCCAGCATTTT. Its coded protein is CACSQDLGQQPQHF.